This T cell receptor beta chain was sequenced in a study of blood T cells in healthy people across ages. Overall study findings and caveats: Expanded clonotype changes were possibly confounded by unknown donor CMV status. Age advanced and TCR beta diversity per million T cells fell, roughly linearly.

The second PCR ran roughly 7 to 11 cycles with a sample-barcoded 5' primer and J-beta primers. Every single cDNA molecule received a tag from a template-switch adaptor with 12 random nucleotides. A single record per CDR3 protein comes from TCRdb applying MiXCR to the 5' RACE reads. Of around 900,000 distinct CDR3 sequences listed, under 30% are singletons. This clonotype was observed at least ten times. The antigen remains unidentified. The extraction recovered at least 6 micrograms of total RNA per sample. Germline CDR1 and CDR2: MDHEN and SYDVKM. Between the trimmed V and J ends, which lost 7 bases and 0 bases, there was a span of 17 bases. This CDR3 has 16 amino acids.

The sequence derives from a woman aged 80 or over in good health. The chain carries TRBV28 and TRBJ2-3; D gene unclear. The sequenced sample was blood. CDR3 in amino acids: CASNELGSPSTDTQYF. The CDR3 bases are TGTGCCAGCAACGAGCTGGGCAGCCCAAGCACAGATACGCAGTATTTT.